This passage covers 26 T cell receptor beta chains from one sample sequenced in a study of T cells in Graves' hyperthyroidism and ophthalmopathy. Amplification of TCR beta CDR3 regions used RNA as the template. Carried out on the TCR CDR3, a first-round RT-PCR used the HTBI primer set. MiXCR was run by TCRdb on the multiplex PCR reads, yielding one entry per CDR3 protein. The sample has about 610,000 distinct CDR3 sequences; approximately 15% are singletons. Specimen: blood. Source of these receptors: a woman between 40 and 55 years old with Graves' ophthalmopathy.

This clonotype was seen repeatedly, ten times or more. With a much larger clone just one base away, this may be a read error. CDR3: CASSYASNGYTF. The CDR3 nucleotides read TGTGCCAGCAGTTACGCCAGTAATGGCTACACCTTC. The J gene is TRBJ1-2, the V gene TRBV6-2 or TRBV6-3; D call uncertain. Germline values: CDR1 MNHEY, CDR2 SVGEGT. The CDR3 length is 12 residues. Trimming took off 2 bases at V and 6 bases at J, with 7 bases between the two ends.

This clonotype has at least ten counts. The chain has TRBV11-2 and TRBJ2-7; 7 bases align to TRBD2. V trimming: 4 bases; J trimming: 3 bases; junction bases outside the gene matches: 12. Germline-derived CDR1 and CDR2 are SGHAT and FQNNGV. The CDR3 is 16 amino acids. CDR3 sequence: CASSSSGIGLDYEQYF. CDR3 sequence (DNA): TGTGCCAGCAGCTCCAGCGGGATCGGCCTCGACTACGAGCAGTACTTC.

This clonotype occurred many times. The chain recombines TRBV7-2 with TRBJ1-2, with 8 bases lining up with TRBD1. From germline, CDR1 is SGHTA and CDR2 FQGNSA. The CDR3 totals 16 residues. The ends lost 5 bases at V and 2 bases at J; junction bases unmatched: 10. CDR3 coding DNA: TGTGCCAGCAGCACCGGGACAGGACTGTTGAACTATGGCTACACCTTC. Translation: CASSTGTGLLNYGYTF. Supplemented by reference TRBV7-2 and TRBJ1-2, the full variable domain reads GAGVSQSPSNKVTEKGKDVELRCDPISGHTALYWYRQSLGQGLEFLIYFQGNSAPDKSGLPSDRFSAERTGGSVSTLTIQRTQQEDSAVYLCASSTGTGLLNYGYTFGSGTRLTVV.

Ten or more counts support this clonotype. CDR3 DNA sequence: TGTGCCAGCAGTTACTGGGGAACCACTGAAGCTTTCTTT. Residues: CASSYWGTTEAFF. The genes are TRBV6-2 or TRBV6-3 and TRBJ1-1; D not certain. Germline values: CDR1 MNHEY, CDR2 SVGEGT. Trimming left V 1 base short and J 4 bases short, with 7 bases between. The CDR3 runs 13 residues.

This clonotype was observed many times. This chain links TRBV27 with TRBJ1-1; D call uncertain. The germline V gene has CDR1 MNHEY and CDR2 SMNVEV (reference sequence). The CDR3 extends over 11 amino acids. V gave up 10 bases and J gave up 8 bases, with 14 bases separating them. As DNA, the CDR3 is TGTGCCACCCGGAAGGCCGGGGAAGCTTTCTTT. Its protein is CATRKAGEAFF.

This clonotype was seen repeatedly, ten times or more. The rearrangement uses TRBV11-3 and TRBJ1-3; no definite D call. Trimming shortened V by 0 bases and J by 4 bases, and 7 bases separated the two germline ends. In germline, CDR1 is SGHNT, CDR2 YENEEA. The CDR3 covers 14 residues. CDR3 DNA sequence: TGTGCCAGCAGCTTAGACAGCCTAGGAAACACCATATATTTT. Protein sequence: CASSLDSLGNTIYF. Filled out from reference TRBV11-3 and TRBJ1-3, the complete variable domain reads EAGVVQSPRYKIIEKKQPVAFWCNPISGHNTLYWYLQNLGQGPELLIRYENEEAVDDSQLPKDRFSAERLKGVDSTLKIQPAELGDSAVYLCASSLDSLGNTIYFGEGSWLTVV.

The CDR3 is CASSPSRQNTGELFF. The CDR3 DNA is TGTGCCAGCAGTCCCTCCCGACAGAACACCGGGGAGCTGTTTTTT. The rearrangement joins TRBV12-3 or TRBV12-4 to TRBJ2-2; D is uncertain. The CDR3 is 15 amino acids. Trimming took 5 bases from V and 1 from J, leaving 11 bases between them.

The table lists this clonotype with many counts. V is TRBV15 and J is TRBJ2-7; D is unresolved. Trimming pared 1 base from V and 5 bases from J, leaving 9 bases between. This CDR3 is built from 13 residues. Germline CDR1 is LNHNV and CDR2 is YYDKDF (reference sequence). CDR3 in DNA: TGTGCCACCAGCAGAGGAGAGGTCGACGAGCAGTACTTC. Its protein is CATSRGEVDEQYF.

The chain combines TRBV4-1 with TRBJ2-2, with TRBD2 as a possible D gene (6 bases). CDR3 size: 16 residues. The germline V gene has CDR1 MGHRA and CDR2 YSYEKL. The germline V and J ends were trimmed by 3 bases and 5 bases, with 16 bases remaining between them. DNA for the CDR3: TGCGCCAGCAGCCAGCGGTCAACCGGGGGAACCGGGGAGCTGTTTTTT. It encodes CASSQRSTGGTGELFF.

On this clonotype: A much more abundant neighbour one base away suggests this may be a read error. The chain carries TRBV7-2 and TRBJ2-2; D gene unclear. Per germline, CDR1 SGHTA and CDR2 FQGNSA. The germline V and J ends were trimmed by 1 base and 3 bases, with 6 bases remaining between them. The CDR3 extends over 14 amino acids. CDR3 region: CASSLDVYTGELFF. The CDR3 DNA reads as TGTGCCAGCAGCTTAGATGTTTACACCGGGGAGCTGTTTTTT.

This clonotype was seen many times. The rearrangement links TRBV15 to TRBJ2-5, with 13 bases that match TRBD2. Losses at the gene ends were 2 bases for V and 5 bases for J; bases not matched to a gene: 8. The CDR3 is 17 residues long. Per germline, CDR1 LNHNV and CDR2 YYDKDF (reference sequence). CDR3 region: CATSRLGLAGSGETQYF. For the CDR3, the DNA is TGTGCCACCAGCAGATTGGGACTAGCGGGGTCCGGGGAGACCCAGTACTTC.

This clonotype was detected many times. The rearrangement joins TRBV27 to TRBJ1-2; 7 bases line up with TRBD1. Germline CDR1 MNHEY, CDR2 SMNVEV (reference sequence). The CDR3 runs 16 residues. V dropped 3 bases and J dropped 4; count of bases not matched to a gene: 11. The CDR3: CASSLVPPDRAYGYTF. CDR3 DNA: TGTGCCAGCAGTTTGGTCCCCCCAGACAGGGCCTATGGCTACACCTTC.

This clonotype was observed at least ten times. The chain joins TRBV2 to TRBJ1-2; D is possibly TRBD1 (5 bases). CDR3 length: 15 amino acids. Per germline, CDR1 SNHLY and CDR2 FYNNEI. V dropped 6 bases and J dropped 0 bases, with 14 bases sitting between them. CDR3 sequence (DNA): TGTGCCAGCAGCCGAGATGACAGTGCTAACTATGGCTACACCTTC. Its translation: CASSRDDSANYGYTF.

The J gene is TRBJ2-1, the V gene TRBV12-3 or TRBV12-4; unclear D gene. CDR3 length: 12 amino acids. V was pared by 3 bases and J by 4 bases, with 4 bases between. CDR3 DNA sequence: TGTGCCAGCAGTTTGATGTACAATGAGCAGTTCTTC. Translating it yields CASSLMYNEQFF.

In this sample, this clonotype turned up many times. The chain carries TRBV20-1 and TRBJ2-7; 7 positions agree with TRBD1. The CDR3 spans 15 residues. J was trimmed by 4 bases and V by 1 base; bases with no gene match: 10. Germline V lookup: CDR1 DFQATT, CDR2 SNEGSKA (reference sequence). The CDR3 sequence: CSARVTRDSRYEQYF. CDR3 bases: TGCAGTGCTAGAGTAACGAGGGACAGCCGTTACGAGCAGTACTTC.

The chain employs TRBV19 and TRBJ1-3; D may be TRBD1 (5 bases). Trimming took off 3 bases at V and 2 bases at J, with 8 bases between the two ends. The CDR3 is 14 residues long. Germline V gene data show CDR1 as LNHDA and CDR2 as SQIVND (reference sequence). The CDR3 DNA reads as TGTGCCAGTAGTATGGGACTAACTGGAAACACCATATATTTT. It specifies CASSMGLTGNTIYF.

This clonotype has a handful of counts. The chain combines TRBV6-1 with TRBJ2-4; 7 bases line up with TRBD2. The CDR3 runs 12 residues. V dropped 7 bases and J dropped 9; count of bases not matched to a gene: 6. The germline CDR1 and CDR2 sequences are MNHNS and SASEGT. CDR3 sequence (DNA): TGTGCCAGCAAAGAAGGGGAGGGCATTCAGTACTTC. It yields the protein CASKEGEGIQYF.

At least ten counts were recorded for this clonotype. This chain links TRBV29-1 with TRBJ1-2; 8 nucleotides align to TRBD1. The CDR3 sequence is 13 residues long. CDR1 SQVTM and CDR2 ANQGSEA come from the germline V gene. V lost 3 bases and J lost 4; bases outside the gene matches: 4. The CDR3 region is CSVELQGVYGYTF. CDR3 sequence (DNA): TGCAGCGTTGAGTTACAGGGGGTCTATGGCTACACCTTC. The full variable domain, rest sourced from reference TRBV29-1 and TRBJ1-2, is SAVISQKPSRDICQRGTSLTIQCQVDSQVTMMFWYRQQPGQSLTLIATANQGSEATYESGFVIDKFPISRPNLTFSTLTVSNMSPEDSSIYLCSVELQGVYGYTFGSGTRLTVV.

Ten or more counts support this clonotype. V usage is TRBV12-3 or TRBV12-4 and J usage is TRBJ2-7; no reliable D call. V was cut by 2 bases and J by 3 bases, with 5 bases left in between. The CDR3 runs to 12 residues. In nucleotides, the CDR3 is TGTGCCAGCAGTTTAATCTTCTACGAGCAGTACTTC. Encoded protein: CASSLIFYEQYF.

CDR3 protein: CASIGDGTGALWSSGNTIYF. CDR3 sequence (DNA): TGTGCCAGCATCGGGGATGGGACAGGGGCATTATGGAGCTCTGGAAACACCATATATTTT. The chain uses TRBV25-1 and TRBJ1-3; 10 bases fit TRBD1. This CDR3 has 20 residues. The trim removed 7 bases at V and 0 bases at J, leaving 18 bases unmatched. In germline, CDR1 is MGHDK, CDR2 SYGVNS.

CDR3: CASSQGGGLAPLQETQYF. In DNA form, the CDR3 reads TGTGCCAGCAGCCAAGGGGGGGGACTAGCGCCTCTCCAAGAGACCCAGTACTTC. The chain is built from TRBV14 and TRBJ2-5; 10 bases align to TRBD2. There are 18 residues in the CDR3. Per the germline V gene, CDR1 is SGHDN and CDR2 is FVKESK. With 1 base clipped from V and 1 base from J, the junction kept 9 bases outside the gene matches.

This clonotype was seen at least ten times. For the CDR3, the DNA is TGTGCCACCAGTTCGCTCCCGGGGGGCACTGAAGCTTTCTTT. Translation: CATSSLPGGTEAFF. The V gene is TRBV15, the J gene TRBJ1-1; tentatively, D is TRBD1 (5 bases). V was pared by 6 bases and J by 4 bases, with 15 bases between. This CDR3 contains 14 residues. The V gene's germline CDR1 is LNHNV and CDR2 YYDKDF (reference sequence).

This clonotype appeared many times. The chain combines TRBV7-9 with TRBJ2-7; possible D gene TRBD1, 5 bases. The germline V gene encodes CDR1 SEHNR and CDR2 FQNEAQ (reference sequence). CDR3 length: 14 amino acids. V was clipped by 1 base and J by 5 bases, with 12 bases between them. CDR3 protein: CASSLGQRTHEQYF. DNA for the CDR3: TGTGCCAGCAGCTTAGGACAGAGGACCCACGAGCAGTACTTC. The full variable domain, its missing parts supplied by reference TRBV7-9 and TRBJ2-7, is DTGVSQNPRHKITKRGQNVTFRCDPISEHNRLYWYRQTLGQGPEFLTYFQNEAQLEKSRLLSDRFSAERPKGSFSTLEIQRTEQGDSAMYLCASSLGQRTHEQYFGPGTRLTVT.

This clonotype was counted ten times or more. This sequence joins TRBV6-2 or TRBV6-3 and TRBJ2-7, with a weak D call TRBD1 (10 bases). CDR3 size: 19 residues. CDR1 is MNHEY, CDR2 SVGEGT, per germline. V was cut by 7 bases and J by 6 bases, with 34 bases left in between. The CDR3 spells CASTRRTGGGSGRTREQYF. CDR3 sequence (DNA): TGTGCCAGCACGCGCCGGACAGGGGGAGGTAGCGGGAGAACGCGCGAGCAGTACTTC.

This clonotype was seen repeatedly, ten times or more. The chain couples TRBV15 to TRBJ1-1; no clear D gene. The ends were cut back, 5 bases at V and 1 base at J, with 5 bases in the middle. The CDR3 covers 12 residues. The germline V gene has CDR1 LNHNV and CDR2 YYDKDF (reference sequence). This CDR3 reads CATSPPNTEAFF. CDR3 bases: TGTGCCACCAGCCCACCGAACACTGAAGCTTTCTTT. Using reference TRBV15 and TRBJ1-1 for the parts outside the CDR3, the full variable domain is DAMVIQNPRYQVTQFGKPVTLSCSQTLNHNVMYWYQQKSSQAPKLLFHYYDKDFNNEADTPDNFQSRRPNTSFCFLDIRSPGLGDTAMYLCATSPPNTEAFFGQGTRLTVV.

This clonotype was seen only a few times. The CDR3 region has the DNA TGTGCCAGCTCACCGGGACTGAGCAGTCTCCAAGAGACCCAGTACTTC. It yields the protein CASSPGLSSLQETQYF. J is TRBJ2-5 and V is TRBV18, with TRBD2 as a possible D gene (6 bases). CDR3 size: 16 residues. Germline CDR1 KGHSH, CDR2 LQKENI. Between the trimmed V and J ends, which lost 3 bases and 1 base, there was a span of 15 bases. The variable domain in full, completed from reference TRBV18 and TRBJ2-5, reads NAGVMQNPRHLVRRRGQEARLRCSPMKGHSHVYWYRQLPEEGLKFMVYLQKENIIDESGMPKERFSAEFPKEGPSILRIQQVVRGDSAAYFCASSPGLSSLQETQYFGPGTRLLVL.